This TCR beta chain emerged from a study of cytomegalovirus exposure and HLA in healthy donors (dated by TCRdb to between 2016 and 2019). A note on the overall study: An earlier analysis of several hundred of the donors reported 276 Gb of sequence data and 117 million unique TCR beta sequences from roughly 180 million T cells. Roughly 300 gigabases of sequencing data and 70 million to 100 million unique TCR sequences were included in an early release covering 550 to 800 HLA-typed donors. Of the 398 genotyped donors, approximately 83% fell in the genetic ancestry cluster associated with self-reported Caucasian donors. The study was designed to test whether signatures of past pathogen exposure could be identified by cataloging public T cell receptors. The T cell repertoires of roughly 660 subjects were profiled by immunosequencing and related to cytomegalovirus serostatus. Along with the approximately 620-subject first cohort, a separate validation cohort of over a hundred different subjects was used. The study combined high-throughput TCR immunosequencing, statistical association of individual TCRs with disease status, and machine learning to predict cytomegalovirus infection status. A later analysis re-examined previously published TCR beta repertoires from just over 650 donors and added high-resolution HLA genotyping to investigate patterns of TCR occurrence. The later analysis used no new phenotypic data to find candidate immune exposures, relying instead on TCR beta sequences and their occurrence across donors. In an earlier analysis of roughly 540 of the donors, high-throughput TCR beta sequencing was used to judge whether each TCR beta V gene segment behaved as functional or pseudogenic. Alongside the repertoire data, information on donor age, sex, ethnicity and CMV serostatus was compiled. In a later genetic analysis, genome-wide SNP genotypes for about three fifths of the roughly 670 donors were used, and that subset was treated as a discovery cohort. All discovery cohort repertoires had been generated using a single sequencing platform. HLA typing covered class I and class II loci at four-digit resolution. The number of typed donors differed by locus: 629-630 for A, B, C, DRB1 and DQB1; 500 to 550 for DQA1; some 610 for DPA1; and around 490 for DPB1. Roughly five DR-DQ haplotypes were handled as single units for association and clustering, since linkage in the cohort was strong. Across some 400 genotyped donors of the cohort, an average of roughly 250,000 unique TCR beta nucleotide sequences per donor were sequenced, and roughly 20% of those sequences were non-productive. Study-level results and caveats: The study gave a list of roughly 150 TCR beta chains associated with cytomegalovirus. In an earlier analysis of fewer than 700 of the donors, most TCR beta V segments appeared in productive rearrangements about 90% or about 30% of the time, broadly matching IMGT annotations. In a later analysis, HLA-associated TCR beta chains showed more clonal expansion and lower generation probabilities than non-associated chains that were equally common. At a false discovery rate of 0.05, a later analysis linked roughly 17,000 TCR beta sequences to specific HLA alleles. A further reported finding was that TCR beta sequences accurately predicted the HLA-A and HLA-B alleles for most subjects in the first cohort. An association between a missense DCLRE1C variant and V-gene and J-gene trimming of TCR beta chains was found in a later genetic analysis and replicated in an independent cohort. According to a later analysis, TCR association rates differed among HLA loci, with DRB1 alleles showing the most associated TCRs and HLA-C alleles showing the fewest. Because the 87-base-pair reads could not distinguish some IMGT-functional V segments, including TRBV6-2 and TRBV6-3, those segments were excluded. Linkage disequilibrium might explain the correlated functional status among segregating V segments, but an unknown experimental factor could not be excluded. A cluster of highly shared sequence variants was judged likely to be a technical artifact of the sequencing pipeline. Most CMV-associated TCR beta chains appeared to be HLA-restricted in a later analysis, and the HLA associations seemed to be driven largely by CMV exposure. A later genetic analysis reported fewer N-insertions in productive TCRs among donors in an Asian-associated ancestry cluster than the roughly 650-donor mean. In vitro tests confirmed that a few of the cytomegalovirus-associated TCR beta chains recognize cytomegalovirus antigens. Sequencing depth was assumed to be roughly uniform across donors in the presence/absence analyses, though that assumption may not hold. While some public TCRs were present in many individuals, most TCR sequences turned up only very rarely across donors. Several of the top co-occurrence clusters appeared to be linked to parvovirus B19, influenza, CMV and Epstein-Barr virus, according to a later analysis. The authors suggested that the approach could potentially be generalized to other disease states and immunological phenotypes. Because counts were too low, about 18 rarely observed V segments, including chromosome 9 orphons, were excluded from the earlier analysis of several hundred of the donors. Because HLA typing was unavailable for some donors at each locus, only the typed subset was used in association tests. Only TCR beta chains were sequenced in this cohort, and the absence of alpha or paired-chain data limited detectable features. Strong co-occurrence of HLA alleles, especially DR and DQ, made assigning TCR associations to individual alleles difficult. The classifier was reported to diagnose cytomegalovirus status with high specificity and sensitivity in both the original and validation cohorts. CMV serostatus was the only immune exposure information available for the cohort.

Concerning this clone itself: The target of this receptor is not known. Nothing much larger sits one base from this clone, and base qualities are not available.

The cohort was made up of hundreds of healthy bone marrow donors. Cohort members were all nominally healthy when sampled, although unrecorded immune exposures were likely present. The donor tested CMV seropositive and was one of the 289 seropositive cohort members. Every donor gave a peripheral blood sample, and the peripheral blood mononuclear cells from that sample were used for TCR beta sequencing. The Qiagen DNeasy Blood Extraction Kit was used to extract genomic DNA from the blood cell samples. Libraries were constructed by the immunoSEQ multiplex PCR assay. For the multiplex PCR, a mixture combining 60 forward primers for TCR Vbeta segments and 13 reverse primers for TCR Jbeta segments was used. A multiplex PCR assay on genomic DNA amplified the CDR3 region of rearranged TCR beta genes. Amplified TCR beta libraries were sequenced as 87-base-pair reads on the Illumina HiSeq System. The source study handled its data this way. A later analysis counted approximately 76 million unique TCR beta chains across the 650 to 700 repertoires, and 10 million to 12 million of these chains were shared by at least two donors. Raw reads were error-corrected and collapsed into unique sequences with a nearest-neighbor algorithm that merged closely related sequences to remove PCR and sequencing errors. Alignment of CDR3 sequences to IMGT reference sequences was used to assign V, D and J gene segments. Each retained sequence needed at least a six-nucleotide match to both a V gene segment and a J gene segment. Rearrangements were called productive when the CDR3 lacked stop codons and stayed in frame with V and J; all others were non-productive. CDR3 was defined by IMGT convention, running from the second conserved V-encoded cysteine to the conserved J-encoded phenylalanine. The earlier analysis of some 550 of the donors excluded any sequence lacking an unambiguous match to a single V gene segment. In an earlier analysis of 450 to 750 of the donors, a V segment was called functional when productive rearrangements were above 56.7%, and segregating when the standard deviation between donors exceeded 5%. To diagnose cytomegalovirus status from the catalog of TCR beta chain sequences, a statistical classification framework was built. V and J gene assignment, in a later analysis, came from comparing TCR nucleotide sequences with IMGT/GENE-DB human TR gene sequences. In a later analysis, CDR3 sequences and most-parsimonious VDJ recombination scenarios were assigned using the TCRdist pipeline. In a later analysis, each TCR beta chain was defined by its CDR3 amino acid sequence together with its V-gene family, and reads lacking a unique V-gene family were excluded. To address suspected cross-contamination and a sequencing artifact, a later analysis removed roughly 640 highly shared, low-generation-probability nucleotide sequences. A later analysis calculated a clonal expansion index for each public chain from normalized within-repertoire ranks of inferred template counts. In a later analysis, generation probabilities were computed with a VDJ recombination model fitted to out-of-frame rearrangements, and the resulting probabilities were checked against IGoR. Hypergeometric tests were used in a later analysis to score TCR-TCR, TCR-HLA and TCR-CMV co-occurrence, with a repertoire-size bias correction applied to the TCR pairs. False discovery rates were estimated in a later analysis by permuting HLA or CMV assignments 20 times. In a later analysis, co-occurring TCRs were grouped using DBSCAN, with TCRdist sequence similarity added in when clustering inside HLA-allele-positive subsets. For co-occurrence clustering, repertoires with fewer than 30,000 or more than 120,000 public chains were excluded, along with four or five repertoires with anomalous nucleotide sharing. TCRdb stores this immuneACCESS table with in-frame sequences only. Part of the clones is absent; in the studies checked, under half of the shortfall reflects unresolved V genes, and no reason is known for the rest. The D gene and trimming were derived from the DNA, and the V and J assignments and clone size from that table. This sample gives some 57,000 clones in total; roughly nine tenths of them show up just once. Clones ranked in the top ten supply about 1.4% of the sample.

The junction shows trimming of 3 bases on V and 3 bases on J, plus 22 bases between the germline ends. The CDR3 runs 18 residues from the cysteine to the phenylalanine. Only the CDR3 part of the read is kept: 54 bases, read in frame from the first base. Based on the germline V gene, the CDR1 and CDR2 sequences are MDHEN and SYDVKM. The chain uses TRBV28 and TRBJ2-3, with TRBD2 as a weak D call on 5 bases. Sequencing was performed on PBMCs. This clonotype was sampled from a man under 40 in good health and CMV-seropositive. Here the CDR3 is given as CASSFRMGSIRVTDTQYF. The nucleotides read TGTGCCAGCAGTTTCAGGATGGGGAGCATAAGGGTGACAGATACGCAGTATTTT.